This TCR beta chain is drawn from a study of blood T cells in healthy people across ages. Per germline, CDR1 MNHEY and CDR2 SMNVEV (reference sequence). The CDR3 consists of 13 residues. V lost 4 bases to trimming and J lost 7 bases; unmatched junction nucleotides: 6. For the second PCR, which ran for about 6 to 11 cycles, a sample-barcoded 5' primer and a J-beta primer mix were used. MiXCR, applied by TCRdb to the 5' RACE reads, yields one record per CDR3 protein. The repertoire holds 800,000 to 950,000 distinct CDR3 sequences, with about 48% as singletons. The sequenced material came from blood. V gene TRBV27 combines with J gene TRBJ2-7, with 8 bases that match TRBD1. The source is a man younger than 45 in good health. Here the CDR3 DNA reads TGTGCCAGCAGTTGGCAGGGGGCGGGTGAGCAGTACTTC. It is translated as CASSWQGAGEQYF.